Each of the 22 T cell receptor beta chains below was sequenced from the same sample in a study of OX40 agonist ivuxolimab in advanced cancers. Using immunoSEQ multiplex PCR, the repertoire was profiled, and TCRdb retains in-frame clones only, with some absent. The sample records about 80,000 clones, 94% being singletons. The material was CD4+ or CD8+ T cells sorted from blood, obtained in a trial of the OX40 agonist ivuxolimab. Receptors originate from an adult with an advanced solid tumor such as melanoma, head and neck, liver or kidney cancer.

In its sample, this clone was seen once. The V and J genes are TRBV7-6 and TRBJ2-1, with D unclear. Germline loops: CDR1 SGHVS, CDR2 FNYEAQ. With 5 bases removed from V and 4 bases from J, the gap between germline ends came to 12 bases. The CDR3 is made up of 14 amino acids. The CDR3 coding sequence is TGTGCCAGCAGCGCCTTCGAGGAATACAATGAGCAGTTCTTC. The encoded protein is CASSAFEEYNEQFF.

This chain links TRBV7-3 with TRBJ2-5; D call uncertain. CDR1 is SGHTA and CDR2 is FQGTGA in the germline V gene. Trimming cost V 5 bases and J 5 bases, with 18 bases left between them. The CDR3 has 15 residues. The CDR3 protein is CASSPNGAIVETQYF. DNA for the CDR3: TGTGCCAGCAGCCCGAATGGCGCGATTGTTGAGACCCAGTACTTC.

The CDR3 region has the DNA TGTGCCAGCAGTTTCATTAGTGAAGCTTTCTTT. Residues: CASSFISEAFF. This sequence joins TRBV28 and TRBJ1-1; D is unresolved. Trimming removed 3 bases at V and 7 bases at J, with 6 bases between. The germline V gene has CDR1 MDHEN and CDR2 SYDVKM. The CDR3 runs 11 residues. Full variable domain (rest looked up from reference TRBV28 and TRBJ1-1): DVKVTQSSRYLVKRTGEKVFLECVQDMDHENMFWYRQDPGLGLRLIYFSYDVKMKEKGDIPEGYSVSREKKERFSLILESASTNQTSMYLCASSFISEAFFGQGTRLTVV.

The rearrangement links TRBV9 to TRBJ1-4, with D tentatively TRBD1 (5 bases). The CDR3 loop spans 15 amino acids. CDR1 SGDLS and CDR2 YYNGEE come from the germline V gene. Trimming shortened V by 4 bases and J by 8 bases, and 18 bases separated the two germline ends. In nucleotides, the CDR3 is TGTGCCAGCAGCCCCAGCGGAGGGGCCTTGGAAAAACTGTTTTTT. Translating it yields CASSPSGGALEKLFF.

The chain is built from TRBV9 and TRBJ2-6; TRBD2 matches 13 bases. This CDR3 has 19 amino acids. Germline CDR1 and CDR2: SGDLS and YYNGEE. V lost 4 bases and J lost 0; bases outside the gene matches: 7. CDR3: CASSTWTSGSASGANVLTF. CDR3 DNA sequence: TGTGCCAGCAGCACTTGGACTAGCGGGAGTGCCTCTGGGGCCAACGTCCTGACTTTC.

V gene TRBV9 combines with J gene TRBJ2-7; TRBD1 matches at 7 bases. Trimming removed 4 bases from V and 1 base from J; junction bases left unmatched: 5. The CDR3 loop spans 14 amino acids. The germline V gene has CDR1 SGDLS and CDR2 YYNGEE. The CDR3 sequence is CASSPMDRSYEQYF. The CDR3 bases are TGTGCCAGCAGCCCGATGGACAGGTCCTACGAGCAGTACTTC.

The chain employs TRBV5-1 and TRBJ2-1; weak D call: TRBD2 (5 bases). V lost 3 bases, J lost 5 bases, and 12 bases lay in between. This CDR3 contains 14 residues. CDR1 and CDR2 (germline): SGHRS, YFSETQ. The CDR3 region is CASSSPQADNEQFF. The CDR3 coding sequence is TGCGCCAGCAGCTCCCCACAAGCGGACAATGAGCAGTTCTTC.

J is TRBJ2-1 and V is TRBV27; no clear D. V was trimmed by 6 bases and J by 3 bases, leaving 12 bases between them. In germline, CDR1 is MNHEY, CDR2 SMNVEV (reference sequence). There are 14 residues in the CDR3. The CDR3 reads CASSPNGDYNEQFF. Here the CDR3 DNA reads TGTGCCAGCAGCCCGAACGGCGACTACAATGAGCAGTTCTTC.

The chain uses TRBV12-5 and TRBJ2-3; D gene ambiguous. This CDR3 contains 11 residues. V was cut by 3 bases and J by 12 bases, with 10 bases left in between. Looked up from germline, CDR1 is LGHNT and CDR2 is FRNRAP. The CDR3 nucleotides are TGTGCTAGTGGTTTTCCGCGCCTTCAGTATTTT. This codes for CASGFPRLQYF.

This chain connects TRBV6-5 to TRBJ1-2; D is unresolved. The CDR3 covers 12 residues. Trimming took 6 bases from V and 0 from J, leaving 5 bases between them. In germline, CDR1 is MNHEY, CDR2 SVGAGI. The CDR3 loop is CASSETNYGYTF. Here the CDR3 DNA reads TGTGCCAGCAGCGAAACTAACTATGGCTACACCTTC.

The chain links TRBV9 to TRBJ1-2; D unclear. CDR3 length: 16 amino acids. V dropped 0 bases and J dropped 5 bases, with 17 bases sitting between them. Germline CDR1 is SGDLS and CDR2 is YYNGEE. In DNA, the CDR3 is TGTGCCAGCAGCGTAGACTTGACAAGCGTTGTATATGGCTACACCTTC. This encodes CASSVDLTSVVYGYTF.

The rearrangement uses TRBV14 and TRBJ2-7, with 7 bases identical to TRBD2. V shed 2 bases, J shed 0 bases, and the junction held 7 bases outside the gene matches. This CDR3 has 16 amino acids. CDR1 is SGHDN and CDR2 is FVKESK in the germline V gene. The CDR3 DNA reads as TGTGCCAGCAGCCAAAGAACTAGCGCAATCTCCTACGAGCAGTACTTC. The encoded protein is CASSQRTSAISYEQYF.

In the case of this clone: This sample also contains other DNA sequences that code for the same CDR3. The chain recombines TRBV9 with TRBJ2-7, with unresolved D. The CDR3 totals 14 residues. CDR1 and CDR2 (germline): SGDLS, YYNGEE. Trimming removed 0 bases from V and 4 bases from J, with 11 bases in between. CDR3 residues: CASSVGSRAYEQYF. CDR3 in DNA: TGTGCCAGCAGCGTAGGTTCTCGGGCTTACGAGCAGTACTTC.

The V gene is TRBV7-2, the J gene TRBJ2-7, with 9 bases identical to TRBD2. Looked up from germline, CDR1 is SGHTA and CDR2 is FQGNSA. CDR3 length: 15 residues. The V segment lost 1 base and the J segment 4 bases; nucleotides outside the gene matches: 5. CDR3 DNA sequence: TGTGCCAGCAGCTTAGGGACTAGCGATAGATACGAGCAGTACTTC. This sequence encodes CASSLGTSDRYEQYF.

This chain links TRBV11-3 with TRBJ1-1, with a weak D call TRBD1 (5 bases). The CDR3 consists of 13 residues. V shed 4 bases and J shed 4 bases, with 10 bases lying between them. The germline V gene encodes CDR1 SGHNT and CDR2 YENEEA. CDR3 nucleotides: TGTGCCAGCAGCTCGGGGGTGGGCACTGAAGCTTTCTTT. Encoded protein: CASSSGVGTEAFF.

The chain combines TRBV7-9 with TRBJ2-7; TRBD1 might be the D (6 bases). V gave up 2 bases and J gave up 6 bases, with 8 bases separating them. CDR1 is SEHNR, CDR2 FQNEAQ, per germline (reference sequence). The CDR3 has 12 residues. CDR3 nucleotides: TGTGCCAGCAGCTTACTCAGGGGCGAGCAGTACTTC. This gives the protein CASSLLRGEQYF.

The chain links TRBV5-1 to TRBJ2-5, with TRBD1 matching 7 bases. Germline assignment: CDR1 SGHRS and CDR2 YFSETQ. The CDR3 runs 16 residues. Trimming took 1 base from V and 0 from J; bases not matched to a gene: 6. The CDR3 sequence is CASSLSQGQNQETQYF. The CDR3 DNA reads as TGCGCCAGCAGCTTGTCGCAGGGACAGAACCAAGAGACCCAGTACTTC.

The J gene is TRBJ2-7, the V gene TRBV19, with D possibly being TRBD1 or TRBD2 (5 bases each). V gave up 3 bases and J gave up 5 bases, with 17 bases separating them. The CDR3 consists of 15 residues. Looked up from germline, CDR1 is LNHDA and CDR2 is SQIVND (reference sequence). The CDR3 region has the DNA TGTGCCAGTAGTATTGAGTGGGGGAAGTTGCACGAGCAGTACTTC. It codes for CASSIEWGKLHEQYF.

The chain recombines TRBV5-5 with TRBJ2-7; no clear D. V was clipped by 0 bases and J by 0 bases, with 10 bases between them. Germline CDR1 and CDR2: SGHKS and YYEKEE (reference sequence). There are 15 residues in the CDR3. The CDR3 sequence is CASSLAFGSSYEQYF. CDR3 in DNA: TGTGCCAGCAGCTTGGCCTTTGGGTCCTCCTACGAGCAGTACTTC.

This chain links TRBV18 with TRBJ2-1; D gene ambiguous. Between the trimmed V and J ends, which lost 0 bases and 1 base, there was a span of 10 bases. This CDR3 comprises 16 residues. Germline V lookup: CDR1 KGHSH, CDR2 LQKENI. The DNA for the CDR3 is TGTGCCAGCTCACCACCGTTGCAGGTATCCTACAATGAGCAGTTCTTC. It encodes CASSPPLQVSYNEQFF.

The rearrangement links TRBV7-9 to TRBJ2-7; D is uncertain. This CDR3 region has 12 residues. V lost 3 bases and J lost 6, with 9 bases in between. The V gene's germline CDR1 is SEHNR and CDR2 FQNEAQ (reference sequence). Written as DNA, the CDR3 is TGTGCCAGCAGCTTTCGTCCTAGCGAGCAGTACTTC. Translating gives CASSFRPSEQYF.

The rearrangement uses TRBV7-9 and TRBJ2-3; D not resolved. V lost 3 bases to trimming and J lost 8 bases, with 15 bases between them. Looked up from germline, CDR1 is SEHNR and CDR2 is FQNEAQ (reference sequence). The CDR3 runs 14 residues. The CDR3 DNA is TGTGCCAGCAGCTTGGTGAAATGGAGAGGTACGCAGTATTTT. Residues: CASSLVKWRGTQYF.